Detailed here is one T cell receptor beta chain. As handled by the study authors: How many nucleated cells were present was estimated from reference gene primer amplification. Repertoires were generated with immunoSEQ multiplex PCR, while TCRdb's copy carries only in-frame clones and drops some. V, J and clone size derive from that table, while D and trimming were established from the DNA sequence. The sample lists 85,000 to 95,000 clones, 88% occurring once. These data originate in a study of blood T cell repertoires in COVID-19. About the study: The United States, Italy and Spain were the sources of the acute and convalescent COVID-19 samples. T cells, B-cell-depleted T cells, or PBMCs provided the cDNA or gDNA that served as material.

V was pared by 5 bases and J by 5 bases, with 16 bases between. The CDR3 totals 14 residues. CDR1 is LNHDA and CDR2 is SQIVND in the germline V gene (reference sequence). The rearrangement joins TRBV19 to TRBJ2-7; the D gene is possibly TRBD2 (6 bases). The source of this sequence is a man aged 55 to 70 with acute or convalescent COVID-19. Sequenced input: peripheral blood. CDR3 amino acids: CASSRREPGDEQYF. For the CDR3, the DNA is TGTGCCAGTAGTCGACGGGAGCCCGGGGACGAGCAGTACTTC.